This T cell receptor (beta chain) was recorded in a study of cytomegalovirus exposure and HLA in healthy donors. Study-wide points: A later analysis associated roughly 15,000 TCR beta sequences with HLA alleles at a 0.05 false discovery rate.

J was trimmed by 3 bases and V by 7 bases; bases with no gene match: 10. Germline V gene sequence: CDR1 SQVTM, CDR2 ANQGSEA. This CDR3 has 15 amino acids. Vbeta (60) and Jbeta (13) primers were used in the PCR. Sequencing used immunoSEQ multiplex PCR; TCRdb keeps in-frame clones, though not all of them. The sample records approximately 97,000 clones, approximately 81% being singletons. Note on this clone: Its specificity is not known.

V is TRBV29-1 and J is TRBJ2-3; 10 nucleotides line up with TRBD1. The specimen sequenced was PBMCs. The receptor was isolated from a woman in her forties in good health and CMV-seropositive. The CDR3 DNA reads as TGCAGCGCTAGCCTCCGGGACAGGGGTACAGATACGCAGTATTTT. Translation gives CSASLRDRGTDTQYF.